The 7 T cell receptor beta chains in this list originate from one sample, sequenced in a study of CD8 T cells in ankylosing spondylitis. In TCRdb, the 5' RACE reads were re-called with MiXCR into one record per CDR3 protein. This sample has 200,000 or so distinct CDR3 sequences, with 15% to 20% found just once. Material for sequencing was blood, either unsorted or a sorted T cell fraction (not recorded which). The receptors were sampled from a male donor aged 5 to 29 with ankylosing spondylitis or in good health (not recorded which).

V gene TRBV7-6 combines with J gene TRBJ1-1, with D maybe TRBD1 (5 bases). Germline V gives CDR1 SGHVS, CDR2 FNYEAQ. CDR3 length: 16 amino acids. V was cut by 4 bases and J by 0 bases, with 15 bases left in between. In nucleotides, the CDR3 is TGTGCCAGCAGCTCAGCTCTCCGGGACGTGAACACTGAAGCTTTCTTT. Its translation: CASSSALRDVNTEAFF.

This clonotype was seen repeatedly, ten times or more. Written as DNA, the CDR3 is TGTGCCAGCAGTCAACTACGACCGGGACAAGTCTCTGGAAACACCATATATTTT. This codes for CASSQLRPGQVSGNTIYF. The chain combines TRBV6-5 with TRBJ1-3; possible D gene TRBD1, 6 bases. The CDR3 runs to 18 residues. V lost 5 bases and J 0 bases, leaving 20 bases between the germline ends. Germline-derived CDR1 and CDR2 are MNHEY and SVGAGI.

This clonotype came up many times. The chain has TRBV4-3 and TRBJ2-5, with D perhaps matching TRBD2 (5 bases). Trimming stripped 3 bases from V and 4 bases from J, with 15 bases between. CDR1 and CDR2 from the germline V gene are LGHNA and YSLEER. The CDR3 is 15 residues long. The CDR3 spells CASSQETTAGETQYF. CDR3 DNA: TGCGCCAGCAGCCAGGAAACGACTGCGGGAGAGACCCAGTACTTC.

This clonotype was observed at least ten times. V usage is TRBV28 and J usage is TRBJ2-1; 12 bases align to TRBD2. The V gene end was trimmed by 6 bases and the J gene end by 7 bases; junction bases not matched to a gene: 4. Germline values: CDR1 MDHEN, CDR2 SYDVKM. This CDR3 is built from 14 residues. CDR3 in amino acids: CASRTSGRGNEQFF. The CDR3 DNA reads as TGTGCCAGCAGGACTAGCGGGAGAGGGAATGAGCAGTTCTTC.

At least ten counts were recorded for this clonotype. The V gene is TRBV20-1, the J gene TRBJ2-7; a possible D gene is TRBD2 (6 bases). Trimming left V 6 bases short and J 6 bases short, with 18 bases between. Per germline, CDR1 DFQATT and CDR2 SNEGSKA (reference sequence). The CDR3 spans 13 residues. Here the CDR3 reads CSAGKTSRGEQYF. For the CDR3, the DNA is TGCAGTGCAGGCAAGACTAGTCGTGGCGAGCAGTACTTC.

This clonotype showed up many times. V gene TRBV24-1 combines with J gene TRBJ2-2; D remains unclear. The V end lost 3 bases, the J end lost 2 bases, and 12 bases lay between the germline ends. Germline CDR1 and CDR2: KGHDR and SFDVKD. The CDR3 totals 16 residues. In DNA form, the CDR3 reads TGTGCCACCAGTGATCCTCGGCAGATAAACACCGGGGAGCTGTTTTTT. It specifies CATSDPRQINTGELFF.

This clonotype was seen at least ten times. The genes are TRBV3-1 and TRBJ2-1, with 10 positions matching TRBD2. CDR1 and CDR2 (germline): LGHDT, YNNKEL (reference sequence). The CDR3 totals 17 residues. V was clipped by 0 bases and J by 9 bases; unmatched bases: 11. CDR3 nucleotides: TGTGCCAGCAGCCAAGATTTAAGCCTAGCGGGAGCGGGTGAGCAGTTCTTC. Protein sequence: CASSQDLSLAGAGEQFF.